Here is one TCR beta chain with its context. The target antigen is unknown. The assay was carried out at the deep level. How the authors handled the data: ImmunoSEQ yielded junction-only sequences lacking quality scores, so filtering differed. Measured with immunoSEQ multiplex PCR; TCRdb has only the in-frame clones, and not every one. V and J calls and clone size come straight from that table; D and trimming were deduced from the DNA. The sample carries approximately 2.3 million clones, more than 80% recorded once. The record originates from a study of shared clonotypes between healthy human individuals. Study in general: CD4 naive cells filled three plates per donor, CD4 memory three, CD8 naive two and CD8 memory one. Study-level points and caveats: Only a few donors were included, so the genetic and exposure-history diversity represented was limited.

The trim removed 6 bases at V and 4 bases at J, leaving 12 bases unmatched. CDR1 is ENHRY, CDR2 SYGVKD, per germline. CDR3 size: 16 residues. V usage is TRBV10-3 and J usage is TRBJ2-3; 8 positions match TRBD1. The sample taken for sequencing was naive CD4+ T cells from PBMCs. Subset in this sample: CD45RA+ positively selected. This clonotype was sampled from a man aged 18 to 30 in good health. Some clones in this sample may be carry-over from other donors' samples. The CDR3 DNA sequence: TGTGCCATCAGCCCTAGGCCAACAGGGGGTCCAGATACGCAGTATTTT. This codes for CAISPRPTGGPDTQYF.